This T cell receptor beta chain was obtained from a study of neoadjuvant anti-PD-1 for oral cavity cancer. Study background: Patients without progression received a fourth nivolumab dose around day 43, then surgical resection on days 50-56.

Germline trimming cut 0 bases from V and 3 bases from J; bases unmatched to any gene: 16. The CDR3 has 19 amino acids. Germline lookup yields CDR1 SGHRS and CDR2 YFSETQ. Stated time point: after neoadjuvant nivolumab, at surgical resection. Sequencing was performed with immunoSEQ multiplex PCR; in TCRdb, only in-frame clones are kept and a portion is missing. The table shows 10,000 to 15,000 clones, with about two thirds occurring only once. The rearrangement links TRBV5-1 to TRBJ2-3, with 7 bases identical to TRBD2. The receptor comes from a person aged 40 to 85 with oral cavity squamous cell carcinoma. Sequences were derived from PBMCs, sampled after nivolumab (anti-PD-1) treatment. DNA for the CDR3: TGCGCCAGCAGCTTGGTCCCCATCGGGCGCGGGAGTGGTACAGATACGCAGTATTTT. It encodes CASSLVPIGRGSGTDTQYF.